Below are 27 T cell receptor beta chains sequenced from a single sample in a study of blood T cells in healthy people across ages. A J-beta primer mix and a sample-barcoded 5' primer were used in a second PCR of about 7 to 12 cycles. TCRdb ran MiXCR on the 5' RACE reads and lists one entry per CDR3 protein. This table holds 710,000 or so distinct CDR3 sequences, 32% found once. Source material: blood. The origin of the receptors is a woman over 75 in good health.

This clonotype was picked up many times. The chain combines TRBV20-1 with TRBJ2-1, with 8 bases fitting TRBD2. The CDR3 totals 14 residues. Germline CDR1 DFQATT, CDR2 SNEGSKA (reference sequence). The V gene end was trimmed by 4 bases and the J gene end by 5 bases; junction bases not matched to a gene: 7. The DNA of the CDR3 is TGCAGTGCTACGCGGGGGGCTCTGAACAATGAGCAGTTCTTC. This encodes CSATRGALNNEQFF.

This clonotype has at least ten counts. The chain carries TRBV3-1 and TRBJ2-5; 8 bases agree with TRBD2. The germline CDR1 and CDR2 sequences are LGHDT and YNNKEL (reference sequence). The CDR3 consists of 16 residues. The V segment lost 4 bases and the J segment 4 bases; nucleotides outside the gene matches: 11. CDR3 sequence: CASSPDIGGVGETQYF. CDR3 nucleotide sequence: TGTGCCAGCAGCCCGGATATCGGGGGGGTAGGAGAGACCCAGTACTTC.

This clonotype was found many times. CDR3 DNA: TGTGCCAGCATCGGCGGCAACTATGGCTACACCTTC. This translates into CASIGGNYGYTF. The V call is TRBV5-5, the J call TRBJ1-2; no definite D call. CDR3 length equals 12 residues. The germline CDR1 and CDR2 sequences are SGHKS and YYEKEE (reference sequence). Trimming pared 6 bases from V and 2 bases from J, leaving 8 bases between.

This clonotype was seen ten or more times. The chain couples TRBV12-3 or TRBV12-4 to TRBJ2-4; possibly TRBD1 or TRBD2 for D (5 bases each). With 4 bases removed from V and 0 bases from J, the gap between germline ends came to 22 bases. The CDR3 length is 19 residues. The CDR3 protein is CASSWGGQITNLAKNIQYF. In DNA, the CDR3 is TGTGCCAGCAGTTGGGGCGGGCAGATAACGAACTTAGCCAAAAACATTCAGTACTTC.

There are many counts of this clonotype. The CDR3 sequence: CASSLWGQGSSYNSPLHF. The DNA of the CDR3 is TGTGCCAGCAGCTTATGGGGACAGGGAAGCTCCTATAATTCACCCCTCCACTTT. The chain carries TRBV7-6 and TRBJ1-6, with TRBD1 identical over 9 bases. Losses at the gene ends were 2 bases for V and 0 bases for J; bases not matched to a gene: 5. Germline CDR1 reads SGHVS; CDR2 reads FNYEAQ. The CDR3 has 18 amino acids.

This clonotype was detected many times. The chain has TRBV6-5 and TRBJ2-7, with D possibly being TRBD1 (5 bases). The CDR3 is 14 residues long. V lost 5 bases and J 3 bases, leaving 14 bases between the germline ends. Germline CDR1 reads MNHEY; CDR2 reads SVGAGI. The CDR3 loop reads CASSRRGVFYEQYF. The DNA for the CDR3 is TGTGCCAGCAGTAGAAGGGGCGTCTTCTACGAGCAGTACTTC.

This clonotype was recorded once. V gene TRBV29-1 combines with J gene TRBJ2-3, with D perhaps TRBD2 (6 bases). This CDR3 is 13 amino acids long. Trimming pared 4 bases from V and 2 bases from J, leaving 10 bases between. CDR1 and CDR2 from the germline V gene are SQVTM and ANQGSEA. CDR3 in DNA: TGCAGCGTTGGGGACTTCACCACAGATACGCAGTATTTT. Residues: CSVGDFTTDTQYF.

V is TRBV5-1 and J is TRBJ2-3; D tentatively reads TRBD1 or TRBD2 (7 bases each). The CDR3 runs 17 residues. Per the germline V gene, CDR1 is SGHRS and CDR2 is YFSETQ. Trimming shortened V by 1 base and J by 2 bases, and 17 bases separated the two germline ends. The CDR3 loop is CASSLRGPGGPTDTQYF. In DNA form, the CDR3 reads TGCGCCAGCAGCTTGAGGGGGCCGGGGGGCCCCACAGATACGCAGTATTTT.

This clonotype was found once. A much larger clone lies one base from this, so it may be a read error. The rearrangement links TRBV7-3 to TRBJ2-3, with 12 bases that match TRBD2. The CDR3 has 16 amino acids. CDR1 SGHTA and CDR2 FQGTGA come from the germline V gene. The CDR3 protein is CASSLLAGGLGDTRYF. The DNA for the CDR3 is TGTGCCAGCAGCTTACTAGCGGGGGGGCTCGGAGATACGCGGTATTTT.

CDR3 sequence (DNA): TGTGCCACCAGCAGTACAGGAGGACTAGCGGGGGCGAATGAGCAGTTCTTC. It yields the protein CATSSTGGLAGANEQFF. This chain links TRBV15 with TRBJ2-1, with TRBD2 matching 13 bases. Looked up from germline, CDR1 is LNHNV and CDR2 is YYDKDF (reference sequence). Trimming at V came to 3 bases and at J to 7 bases, leaving 9 bases not matched to a gene. This CDR3 spans 17 amino acids.

This clonotype was observed a few times. This chain uses TRBV5-1 with TRBJ1-1; TRBD1 aligns across 7 bases. The germline CDR1 and CDR2 sequences are SGHRS and YFSETQ. Trimming took 4 bases from V and 0 from J; bases not matched to a gene: 6. The CDR3 runs 15 residues. The CDR3 nucleotides read TGCGCCAGCAGCCCGGGACAGCTTATGAACACTGAAGCTTTCTTT. The encoded protein is CASSPGQLMNTEAFF.

As to this clonotype: This may come from a read error, since a much larger clone is one base off. J is TRBJ2-1 and V is TRBV7-8, with TRBD2 matching 7 bases. CDR3 length: 15 amino acids. Germline lookup yields CDR1 SGHVS and CDR2 FQNEAQ. Losses at the gene ends were 5 bases for V and 2 bases for J; bases not matched to a gene: 6. CDR3 loop: CASSDWSGAYNEQFF. The CDR3 DNA sequence: TGTGCCAGCAGCGACTGGAGCGGGGCCTACAATGAGCAGTTCTTC.

The gene calls are TRBV7-2 and TRBJ2-3; D may correspond to TRBD1 or TRBD2 (6 bases each). The germline V and J ends were trimmed by 6 bases and 4 bases, with 20 bases remaining between them. The CDR3 is made up of 16 amino acids. Germline V gene sequence: CDR1 SGHTA, CDR2 FQGNSA. Written as DNA, the CDR3 is TGTGCCAGCAGACACATAGGGGGGCCCGGGGCAGATACGCAGTATTTT. It encodes CASRHIGGPGADTQYF.

This sequence joins TRBV7-6 and TRBJ2-5; tentatively, D is TRBD2 (7 bases). The CDR3 is made up of 14 amino acids. The V end was cut by 5 bases, the J end by 4 bases, with 14 bases between. Per germline, CDR1 SGHVS and CDR2 FNYEAQ. CDR3: CASSVRGALETQYF. The CDR3 region has the DNA TGTGCCAGCAGCGTCCGGGGGGCGTTAGAGACCCAGTACTTC. The variable domain in full, with the rest retrieved from reference TRBV7-6 and TRBJ2-5, is GAGVSQSPRYKVTKRGQDVALRCDPISGHVSLYWYRQALGQGPEFLTYFNYEAQQDKSGLPNDRFSAERPEGSISTLTIQRTEQRDSAMYRCASSVRGALETQYFGPGTRLLVL.

This clonotype was picked up one time. Given a much more abundant clone one base away, this may be a read error. V is TRBV12-3 or TRBV12-4 and J is TRBJ2-3, with 9 bases aligning to TRBD1. V lost 4 bases and J lost 3; bases outside the gene matches: 8. This CDR3 spans 16 amino acids. Here the CDR3 reads CASSSRDRVTTDTQYF. The CDR3, as DNA: TGTGCCAGCAGTTCCCGGGACAGGGTCACAACAGATACGCAGTATTTT.

The V call is TRBV14, the J call TRBJ1-1; D not certain. In germline, CDR1 is SGHDN, CDR2 FVKESK. V was shortened by 4 bases and J by 4 bases, with 13 bases between the two germline ends. The CDR3 is made up of 14 amino acids. CDR3 in amino acids: CASSPRRAGTEAFF. The DNA for the CDR3 is TGTGCCAGCAGCCCCAGAAGGGCGGGCACTGAAGCTTTCTTT.

This clonotype has at least ten counts. This CDR3 is CASSLGGENTQYF. As DNA, the CDR3 is TGTGCCAGCAGCTTAGGGGGGGAGAATACGCAGTATTTT. The chain links TRBV11-2 to TRBJ2-3, with a possible D match to TRBD2 (6 bases). Trimming cost V 1 base and J 7 bases, with 9 bases left between them. CDR1 and CDR2 from the germline V gene are SGHAT and FQNNGV. The CDR3 runs to 13 residues.

This chain links TRBV20-1 with TRBJ1-4, with TRBD1 identical over 8 bases. The germline gives CDR1 DFQATT, CDR2 SNEGSKA (reference sequence). The CDR3 contains 13 residues. Losses at the gene ends were 6 bases for V and 6 bases for J; bases not matched to a gene: 6. The CDR3 nucleotides read TGCAGTGCAAGGGACAGGAGATATGAAAAACTGTTTTTT. It translates to CSARDRRYEKLFF.

This clonotype appeared many times. The chain joins TRBV4-2 to TRBJ1-5; D remains ambiguous. V was pared by 0 bases and J by 0 bases, with 6 bases between. The CDR3 length is 15 residues. Germline loops: CDR1 LGHNA, CDR2 YNFKEQ. CDR3 coding DNA: TGTGCCAGCAGCCAAGAGGCGTCTAGCAATCAGCCCCAGCATTTT. It yields the protein CASSQEASSNQPQHF.

This clonotype was detected many times. V is TRBV5-1 and J is TRBJ2-1; D might be TRBD2 (5 bases). CDR1 and CDR2 from the germline V gene are SGHRS and YFSETQ. Trimming pared 1 base from V and 9 bases from J, leaving 14 bases between. The CDR3 sequence is 14 residues long. The CDR3: CASSLLRSRGEQFF. The CDR3 DNA reads as TGCGCCAGCAGCTTGCTGCGCTCTCGGGGTGAGCAGTTCTTC.

The CDR3: CASSLSGGASGYTF. The CDR3 DNA is TGTGCCAGCAGTTTATCCGGGGGCGCCTCTGGCTACACCTTC. The chain carries TRBV12-3 or TRBV12-4 and TRBJ1-2; weak D call: TRBD1 (6 bases). Trimming left V 2 bases short and J 7 bases short, with 14 bases between. The CDR3 length is 14 residues.

On this clonotype itself: The junction departs from the called germline gene at one end, perhaps through a read error. The chain joins TRBV3-1 to TRBJ2-7, with D unresolved. The CDR3 runs to 14 residues. Per germline, CDR1 LGHDT and CDR2 YNNKEL (reference sequence). The CDR3, as DNA: TGTGCCGGCAGCCGGCAGGAAGGGCCGTACGAGCAGTACTTC. This translates into CAGSRQEGPYEQYF.

This rearrangement joins TRBV5-1 to TRBJ1-2; possible D gene TRBD1, 6 bases. CDR3 length equals 16 residues. Between the trimmed V and J ends, which lost 0 bases and 8 bases, there was a span of 20 bases. Per germline, CDR1 SGHRS and CDR2 YFSETQ. The CDR3 loop reads CASSLVSGTNVRGYTF. In DNA form, the CDR3 reads TGCGCCAGCAGCTTGGTCTCCGGGACAAACGTGAGGGGCTACACCTTC.

The CDR3 loop is CASSLLGAGELFF. Written as DNA, the CDR3 is TGTGCCAGCAGTTTATTAGGGGCCGGGGAGCTGTTTTTT. This chain joins TRBV28 and TRBJ2-2; weak D call: TRBD1 (5 bases). Germline V gene lookup returns CDR1 MDHEN and CDR2 SYDVKM. This CDR3 spans 13 amino acids. V lost 1 base to trimming and J lost 6 bases, with 6 bases between them.

This clonotype was detected many times. CDR3 residues: CASSPRPGGASTF. CDR3 coding DNA: TGTGCCAGCAGCCCAAGACCAGGGGGCGCATCCACCTTC. The V and J genes are TRBV3-1 and TRBJ1-2; 8 bases align to TRBD1. CDR1 LGHDT and CDR2 YNNKEL come from the germline V gene (reference sequence). The CDR3 has 13 residues. J was trimmed by 13 bases and V by 4 bases; bases with no gene match: 11.

This clonotype was seen ten or more times. Written as DNA, the CDR3 is TGTGCCAGCAGCTTAGCCCATCCGGGACAGTTTCGAGGAGAGGATCAGCCCCAGCATTTT. Translating gives CASSLAHPGQFRGEDQPQHF. The chain carries TRBV7-8 and TRBJ1-5; TRBD1 matches at 7 bases. CDR3 length: 20 amino acids. V lost 0 bases, J lost 5 bases, and 19 bases stayed unmatched. In germline, CDR1 is SGHVS, CDR2 FQNEAQ.

This clonotype has a handful of counts. The rearrangement links TRBV29-1 to TRBJ1-2; D is uncertain. The CDR3 is 12 residues long. Germline loops: CDR1 SQVTM, CDR2 ANQGSEA. V was cut by 5 bases and J by 2 bases, with 9 bases left in between. The CDR3 spells CSVLLPNYGYTF. The CDR3 nucleotides read TGCAGCGTTCTTTTACCCAACTATGGCTACACCTTC. Using reference TRBV29-1 and TRBJ1-2 for the parts outside the CDR3, the full variable domain is SAVISQKPSRDICQRGTSLTIQCQVDSQVTMMFWYRQQPGQSLTLIATANQGSEATYESGFVIDKFPISRPNLTFSTLTVSNMSPEDSSIYLCSVLLPNYGYTFGSGTRLTVV.